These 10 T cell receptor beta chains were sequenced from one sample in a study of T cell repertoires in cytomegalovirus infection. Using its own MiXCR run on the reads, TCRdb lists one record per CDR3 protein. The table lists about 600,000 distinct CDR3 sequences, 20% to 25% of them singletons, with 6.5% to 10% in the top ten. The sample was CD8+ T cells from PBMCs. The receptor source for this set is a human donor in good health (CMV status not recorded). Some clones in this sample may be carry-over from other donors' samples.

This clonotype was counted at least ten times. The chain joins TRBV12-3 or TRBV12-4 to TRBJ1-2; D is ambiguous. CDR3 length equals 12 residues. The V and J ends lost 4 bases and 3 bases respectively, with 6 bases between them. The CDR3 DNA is TGTGCCAGCAGTTACGGGGACTATGGCTACACCTTC. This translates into CASSYGDYGYTF.

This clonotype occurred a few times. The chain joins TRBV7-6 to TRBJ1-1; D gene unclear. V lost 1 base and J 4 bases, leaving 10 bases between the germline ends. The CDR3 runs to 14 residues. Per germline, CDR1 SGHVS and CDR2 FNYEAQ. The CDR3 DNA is TGTGCCAGCAGCTTAGATAGTATGGCCACTGAAGCTTTCTTT. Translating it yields CASSLDSMATEAFF.

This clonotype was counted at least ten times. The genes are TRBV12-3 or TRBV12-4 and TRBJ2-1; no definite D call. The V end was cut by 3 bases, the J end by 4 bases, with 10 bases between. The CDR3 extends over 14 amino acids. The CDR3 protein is CASSFSWDYNEQFF. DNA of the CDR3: TGTGCCAGCAGTTTTAGCTGGGATTACAATGAGCAGTTCTTC.

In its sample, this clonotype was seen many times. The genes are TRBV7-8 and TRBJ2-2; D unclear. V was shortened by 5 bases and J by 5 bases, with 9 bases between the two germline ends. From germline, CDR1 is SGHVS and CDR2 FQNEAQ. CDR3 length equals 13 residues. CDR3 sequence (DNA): TGTGCCAGCAGCACCTCTAGAACCGGGGAGCTGTTTTTT. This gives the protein CASSTSRTGELFF.

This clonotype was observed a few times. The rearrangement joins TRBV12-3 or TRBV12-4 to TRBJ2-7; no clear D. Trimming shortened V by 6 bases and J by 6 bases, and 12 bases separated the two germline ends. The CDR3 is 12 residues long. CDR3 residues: CASRRLGSEQYF. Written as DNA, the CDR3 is TGTGCCAGCAGACGACTCGGTTCCGAGCAGTACTTC.

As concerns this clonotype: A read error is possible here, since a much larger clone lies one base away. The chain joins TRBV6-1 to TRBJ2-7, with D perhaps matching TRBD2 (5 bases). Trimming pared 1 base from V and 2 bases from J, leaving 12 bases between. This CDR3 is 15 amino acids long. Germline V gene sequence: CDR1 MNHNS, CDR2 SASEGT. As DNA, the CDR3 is TGTGCCAGCAGTGAAGTCGATAGCGAGGCCTACGAGCAGTACGTC. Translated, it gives CASSEVDSEAYEQYV.

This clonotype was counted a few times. CDR3 DNA sequence: TGTGCCAGCAGTTACTCCGAGACTAGGGTCTACGAGCAGTACGTC. Residues: CASSYSETRVYEQYV. This chain joins TRBV6-2 or TRBV6-3 and TRBJ2-7; tentative D call: TRBD2 (6 bases). There are 15 residues in the CDR3. V gave up 0 bases and J gave up 3 bases, with 12 bases separating them. Germline V gene data show CDR1 as MNHEY and CDR2 as SVGEGT.

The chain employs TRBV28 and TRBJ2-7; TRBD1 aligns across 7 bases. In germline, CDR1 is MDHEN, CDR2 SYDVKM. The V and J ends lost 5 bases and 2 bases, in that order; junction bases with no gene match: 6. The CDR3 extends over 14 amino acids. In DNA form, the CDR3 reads TGTGCCAGCAGTCCCCCGGACAGGACCTACGAGCAGTACGTC. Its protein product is CASSPPDRTYEQYV.

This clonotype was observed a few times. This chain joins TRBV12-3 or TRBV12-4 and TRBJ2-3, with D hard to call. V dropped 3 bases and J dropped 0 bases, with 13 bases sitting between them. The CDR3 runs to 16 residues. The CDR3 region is CASSFRPPGSTDTQYF. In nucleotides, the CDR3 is TGTGCCAGCAGTTTCCGGCCCCCTGGGAGCACAGATACGCAGTATTTT.

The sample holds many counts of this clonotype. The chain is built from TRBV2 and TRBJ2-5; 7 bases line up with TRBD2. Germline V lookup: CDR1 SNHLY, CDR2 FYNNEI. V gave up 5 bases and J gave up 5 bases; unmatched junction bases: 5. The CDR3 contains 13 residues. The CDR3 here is CASSLTSRETQYF. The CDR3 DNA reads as TGTGCCAGCAGTTTGACTAGCCGGGAGACCCAGTACTTC.